The text below deals with one T cell receptor beta chain. Germline loops: CDR1 KGHSH, CDR2 LQKENI. V lost 2 bases to trimming and J lost 0 bases, with 14 bases between them. The CDR3 is made up of 16 amino acids. TCRdb's table, derived via immunoSEQ multiplex PCR, lists solely in-frame clones and lacks some. Among hundreds of thousands of clones listed, about 84% were seen once. This entry is derived from a study of shared T cell receptors in the human thymus. These sequences were also reported in another study, on human thymus T cells. Per that paper: Use of V and J genes seemed skewed within the thymic and blood repertoires. Related work found strong thymic repertoire overlap between unrelated individuals.

The sequenced sample was thymocytes. The clonotype originates from a boy under two years old with a congenital heart defect. V gene TRBV18 combines with J gene TRBJ2-7, with D maybe TRBD2 (5 bases). In DNA, the CDR3 is TGTGCCAGCTCACCAATGGGCGGGCCGAGCTCCTACGAGCAGTACTTC. Protein product: CASSPMGGPSSYEQYF.